This T cell receptor beta chain is from a study of cytomegalovirus exposure and HLA in healthy donors (dated by TCRdb to the late 2010s). For context, the study as a whole: In an earlier analysis of under 600 of the donors, 276 Gb of sequence data and 90 million to 120 million unique TCR beta sequences from 150 million to 200 million T cells were reported. Roughly 300 gigabases of sequencing data and around 80 million unique TCR sequences made up an early release that covered several hundred HLA-typed donors. Of the 300 to 500 genotyped donors, 65% to 90% were placed in the genetic ancestry cluster associated with self-reported Caucasian donors. The study was designed to test whether signatures of past pathogen exposure could be identified by cataloging public T cell receptors. The T cell repertoires of around 670 subjects were profiled by immunosequencing and related to cytomegalovirus serostatus. In addition to the first cohort of 666 subjects, a separate validation cohort of approximately 130 different subjects was used. To predict cytomegalovirus infection status, the study combined high-throughput TCR immunosequencing, statistical association of individual TCRs with disease status, and machine learning. To study patterns of TCR occurrence, a later analysis re-analyzed previously published TCR beta repertoires from under 750 donors and added high-resolution HLA genotyping. In the later analysis, no new phenotypic data were used to find candidate immune exposures; instead, reliance was placed on TCR beta sequences and their occurrence across donors. An earlier analysis of fewer than 750 of the donors used high-throughput TCR beta sequencing to judge whether each TCR beta V gene segment behaved as functional or pseudogenic. Donor age, sex, ethnicity and CMV serostatus were compiled alongside the repertoire data. In a later genetic analysis, genome-wide SNP genotypes for 398 of the 666 donors were used, and that subset was treated as a discovery cohort. Every repertoire in the discovery cohort had been generated on one and the same sequencing platform. HLA typing covered class I and class II loci at four-digit resolution. The number of typed donors differed by locus: 629-630 for A, B, C, DRB1 and DQB1; approximately 520 for DQA1; 606 for DPA1; and 400 to 480 for DPB1. Because of strong linkage in the cohort, roughly five DR-DQ haplotypes were treated as single units for association and clustering. Across around 400 genotyped donors of the cohort, an average of approximately 240,000 unique TCR beta nucleotide sequences per donor were sequenced, and around 20% of those sequences were non-productive. What the research found in general, with its limitations: A later analysis found that most CMV-associated TCR beta chains appeared HLA-restricted, with HLA associations seemingly driven largely by CMV exposure. Most TCR sequences were seen in very few donors, while some public TCRs were found in many individuals. In the study, some 160 TCR beta chains were listed as associated with cytomegalovirus. At a false discovery rate of 0.05, a later analysis linked approximately 18,000 TCR beta sequences to specific HLA alleles. In an earlier analysis of 500 to 650 of the donors, most TCR beta V segments appeared in productive rearrangements about 90% or about 30% of the time, broadly matching IMGT annotations. In a later genetic analysis, fewer N-insertions in productive TCRs were reported among donors in an Asian-associated ancestry cluster than the approximately 710-donor mean. Compared with equally common non-associated chains, HLA-associated TCR beta chains in a later analysis were more clonally expanded and had lower generation probabilities. The authors suggested that the approach could potentially be extended to other disease states and immunological phenotypes. A later genetic analysis associated a missense DCLRE1C variant with V-gene and J-gene trimming of TCR beta chains, and an independent cohort replicated the association. Because counts were too low, under 20 rarely observed V segments, including chromosome 9 orphons, were left out of the earlier analysis of about 620 of the donors. A further reported finding was that TCR beta sequences accurately predicted the HLA-A and HLA-B alleles for most subjects in the first cohort. When HLA alleles, especially DR and DQ, strongly co-occurred, attributing TCR associations to individual alleles was difficult. The cohort was sequenced for TCR beta chains only, and without alpha or paired-chain data the features that could be detected were limited. The sequencing pipeline was judged likely to have produced a cluster of highly shared sequence variants as a technical artifact. Correlated functional status among segregating V segments might reflect linkage disequilibrium, but an unknown experimental factor could not be ruled out. In a later analysis, the rate of TCR association differed among HLA loci, with DRB1 alleles having the most associated TCRs and HLA-C alleles having the fewest. The 87-base-pair reads could not distinguish some IMGT-functional V segments, including TRBV6-2 and TRBV6-3, so those segments were excluded. In vitro tests confirmed that three of the cytomegalovirus-associated TCR beta chains recognize cytomegalovirus antigens. Roughly uniform sequencing depth across donors was assumed in presence/absence analyses, although this assumption may not hold. Because HLA typing was missing for some donors at each locus, association tests included only the typed subset. The only immune exposure information available for the cohort was CMV serostatus. The classifier was reported to diagnose cytomegalovirus status with high specificity and sensitivity in both the original and validation cohorts. According to a later analysis, parvovirus B19, influenza, CMV and Epstein-Barr virus appeared linked to several top co-occurrence clusters.

Comments on this clone: Its antigen is unknown. No base-level quality is on record; no much larger clone is a single base apart.

The CDR3 sequence holds 14 residues, the cysteine and phenylalanine included. The only DNA kept is the CDR3, 42 bases in frame from the first base. Relative to germline, V is missing 4 bases and J is missing 4 bases, with 7 bases of the junction outside any gene match. Sequences SGHRS (CDR1) and YFSETQ (CDR2) are obtained from the germline V gene. The cohort was made up of hundreds of healthy bone marrow donors. At the time of sampling, every cohort member was nominally healthy, though immune exposures that went unrecorded were likely present. The donor was CMV seronegative and was included in the group of a few hundred seronegative cohort members. A peripheral blood sample was collected from each donor, and TCR beta sequencing was performed on peripheral blood mononuclear cells. The Qiagen DNeasy Blood Extraction Kit was used to extract genomic DNA from the blood cell samples. Library preparation used the immunoSEQ multiplex PCR assay. The multiplex PCR relied on a mix of 60 forward primers for TCR Vbeta segments and 13 reverse primers for TCR Jbeta segments. A multiplex PCR assay on genomic DNA amplified the CDR3 region of rearranged TCR beta genes. The amplified TCR beta libraries were sequenced on the Illumina HiSeq System as 87-base-pair reads. The study's processing was this. Across the 640 or so repertoires, a later analysis counted 78 million or so unique TCR beta chains, around 10 million of which were shared by at least two donors. A nearest-neighbor algorithm error-corrected the raw reads and collapsed the reads into unique sequences, merging closely related sequences to remove PCR and sequencing errors. Alignment of CDR3 sequences to IMGT reference sequences was used to assign V, D and J gene segments. For a sequence to be retained, at least a six-nucleotide match to both a V gene segment and a J gene segment was required. A rearrangement was called productive if the CDR3 had no stop codons and remained in frame with V and J, and every other rearrangement was called non-productive. CDR3 was defined by IMGT convention, running from the second conserved V-encoded cysteine to the conserved J-encoded phenylalanine. The earlier analysis of 500 to 600 of the donors excluded sequences that lacked an unambiguous match to a single V gene segment. An earlier analysis of almost 600 of the donors classified V segments as functional when productive rearrangements were above 56.7% and as segregating when the standard deviation between donors was above 5%. To diagnose cytomegalovirus status from the catalog of TCR beta chain sequences, a statistical classification framework was built. In a later analysis, TCR nucleotide sequences were compared against IMGT/GENE-DB human TR gene sequences so that V and J genes could be assigned. In a later analysis, CDR3 sequences and most-parsimonious VDJ recombination scenarios were assigned using the TCRdist pipeline. In a later analysis, each TCR beta chain was defined by its CDR3 amino acid sequence together with its V-gene family, and reads without a unique V-gene family were excluded. In a later analysis, 450 to 600 highly shared, low-generation-probability nucleotide sequences were removed to address suspected cross-contamination and a sequencing artifact. A later analysis calculated a clonal expansion index for each public chain from normalized within-repertoire ranks of inferred template counts. A later analysis computed generation probabilities with a VDJ recombination model fitted to out-of-frame rearrangements, and checked the results against IGoR. In a later analysis, TCR-TCR, TCR-HLA and TCR-CMV co-occurrence was scored with hypergeometric tests, and a repertoire-size bias correction was applied to TCR pairs. A later analysis estimated false discovery rates by permuting HLA or CMV assignments 20 times. A later analysis grouped co-occurring TCRs with DBSCAN, adding TCRdist sequence similarity when clustering within HLA-allele-positive subsets. For co-occurrence clustering, repertoires with fewer than 30,000 or more than 120,000 public chains were excluded, along with about five repertoires with anomalous nucleotide sharing. TCRdb re-hosts the immuneACCESS table, in-frame sequences only. Its copies lack some clones; in the studies checked, an unresolved V gene accounts for under half of them, and the cause for the rest is not known. That table gives V, J and clone size, and the DNA gave D and trimming. Counted in this sample were about 89,000 clones; about 67% of them appeared once. The top ten clonotypes cover approximately 2.3% of the sample.

The V and J genes are TRBV5-1 and TRBJ1-2; 7 of the junction bases match TRBD1. The sequencing input was PBMCs. The TCR originated in a man aged 25-40 years in good health and CMV-seronegative. For the CDR3, the sequence is CASSRGQYSYGYTF. The DNA sequence reads TGCGCCAGCAGCCGGGGACAGTATTCCTATGGCTACACCTTC.